A selection of T cell receptor beta chains follows, all from one sample in a study of early T cells in non-severe SARS-CoV-2 infection. TCRdb called the 5' RACE reads again in MiXCR, with one record for every CDR3 protein. The sample lists some 76,000 distinct CDR3 sequences, roughly a sixth seen once, with approximately 12% in the top ten. The sample was whole blood. Receptors originate from an adult who was a healthcare worker with PCR-confirmed SARS-CoV-2 infection or an uninfected control (not recorded which). CDR3s include the opening cysteine and the closing phenylalanine or tryptophan. The order of the fields is clone size, J gene, CDR3 length, D gene, V gene, CDR3 DNA, CDR3 protein. D genes are given only for firm matches. Clone size is stated in some rows and not others, as once, few, many or a class when expanded.

abundance: many
j_gene: TRBJ2-1
len: 12
d_gene: NA
v_gene: TRBV7-9
CDR3nt: TGTGCCAGCAGCTTAGAGTTATGGGGGCAGTTCTTC
CDR3aa: CASSLELWGQFF

abundance: few
j_gene: TRBJ2-3
len: 15
d_gene: NA
v_gene: TRBV7-6
CDR3nt: TGTGCCAGCAGCAAGCGGGCAGGGGGTACAGATACGCAGTATTTT
CDR3aa: CASSKRAGGTDTQYF

abundance: few
j_gene: TRBJ1-2
len: 13
d_gene: NA
v_gene: TRBV12-3/TRBV12-4
CDR3nt: TGTGCCAGCAGTTTGTTGGGGAGTAACGGCTACACCTTC
CDR3aa: CASSLLGSNGYTF

abundance: few
j_gene: TRBJ2-5
len: 16
d_gene: TRBD2
v_gene: TRBV7-2
CDR3nt: TGTGCCAGCAGCTCAGGGCAGGCTGTAGCGGGGGAGACCCAGTACTTC
CDR3aa: CASSSGQAVAGETQYF

abundance: few
j_gene: TRBJ1-4
len: 14
d_gene: NA
v_gene: TRBV6-6
CDR3nt: TGTGCCAGCAGGGCGGACAGAACTAATGAAAAACTGTTTTTT
CDR3aa: CASRADRTNEKLFF

abundance: few
j_gene: TRBJ1-4
len: 13
d_gene: NA
v_gene: TRBV29-1
CDR3nt: TGCAGCGCTACCACAACAACTAATGAAAAACTGTTTTTT
CDR3aa: CSATTTTNEKLFF

abundance: many
j_gene: TRBJ2-7
len: 16
d_gene: TRBD1
v_gene: TRBV11-1
CDR3nt: TGTGCCAGCAGCATTGTGCCTAGGACAGGGATCTACGAGCAGTACTTC
CDR3aa: CASSIVPRTGIYEQYF

abundance: many
j_gene: TRBJ1-1
len: 13
d_gene: NA
v_gene: TRBV29-1
CDR3nt: TGCAGCGTCCGGACGGCGAGCGGGACTGAAGCTTTCTTT
CDR3aa: CSVRTASGTEAFF

abundance: NA
j_gene: TRBJ2-7
len: 15
d_gene: TRBD1
v_gene: TRBV9
CDR3nt: TGTGCCAGCAGCGCAACGACCGGGACAGGGTACGAGCAGTACTTC
CDR3aa: CASSATTGTGYEQYF

abundance: NA
j_gene: TRBJ2-3
len: 16
d_gene: NA
v_gene: TRBV5-8
CDR3nt: TGTGCCAGCAGCTTGGTCGGGGTCCCCCTCTCAGATACGCAGTATTTT
CDR3aa: CASSLVGVPLSDTQYF

abundance: few
j_gene: TRBJ2-7
len: 14
d_gene: NA
v_gene: TRBV29-1
CDR3nt: TGCAGCGTTGAACTGCAGGGGTCCAATTACGAGCAGTACTTC
CDR3aa: CSVELQGSNYEQYF

abundance: NA
j_gene: TRBJ2-7
len: 14
d_gene: NA
v_gene: TRBV28
CDR3nt: TGTGCCAGCAGTTTTGTGGGGGCCTCCTACGAGCAGTACTTC
CDR3aa: CASSFVGASYEQYF

abundance: many
j_gene: TRBJ2-1
len: 17
d_gene: TRBD2
v_gene: TRBV18
CDR3nt: TGTGCCAGCTCTACTAGCGTTAGGTTGAGCTCCTACAATGAGCAGTTCTTC
CDR3aa: CASSTSVRLSSYNEQFF

abundance: few
j_gene: TRBJ2-5
len: 11
d_gene: TRBD1
v_gene: TRBV29-1
CDR3nt: TGCAGCGCAGACAGGGGAGAGACCCAGTACTTC
CDR3aa: CSADRGETQYF

abundance: few
j_gene: TRBJ1-1
len: 12
d_gene: NA
v_gene: TRBV14
CDR3nt: TGTGCCAGCAGCTTTGCGCGCACTGAAGCTTTCTTT
CDR3aa: CASSFARTEAFF

abundance: few
j_gene: TRBJ2-7
len: 20
d_gene: TRBD2
v_gene: TRBV4-3
CDR3nt: TGCGCCAGCAGCCAAGACGGCCACGAGCCGGGACTAGCGGAACCCTACGAGCAGTACTTC
CDR3aa: CASSQDGHEPGLAEPYEQYF